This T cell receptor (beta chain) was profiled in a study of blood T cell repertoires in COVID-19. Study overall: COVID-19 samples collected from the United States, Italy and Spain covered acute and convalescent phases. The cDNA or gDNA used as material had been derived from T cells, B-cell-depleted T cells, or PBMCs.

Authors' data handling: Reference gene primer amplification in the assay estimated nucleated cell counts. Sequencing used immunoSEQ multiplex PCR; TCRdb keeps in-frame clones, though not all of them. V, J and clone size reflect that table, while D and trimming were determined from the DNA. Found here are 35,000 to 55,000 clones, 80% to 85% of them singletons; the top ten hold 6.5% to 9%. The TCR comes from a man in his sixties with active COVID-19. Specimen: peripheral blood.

DNA of the CDR3: TGTGCCAGCGGGTGGGGGGTCCATCAGCCCCAGCATTTT. This encodes CASGWGVHQPQHF. This chain links TRBV6-5 with TRBJ1-5; D is possibly TRBD1 (5 bases). Per germline, CDR1 MNHEY and CDR2 SVGAGI. V was trimmed by 8 bases and J by 5 bases, leaving 13 bases between them. The CDR3 extends over 13 amino acids.